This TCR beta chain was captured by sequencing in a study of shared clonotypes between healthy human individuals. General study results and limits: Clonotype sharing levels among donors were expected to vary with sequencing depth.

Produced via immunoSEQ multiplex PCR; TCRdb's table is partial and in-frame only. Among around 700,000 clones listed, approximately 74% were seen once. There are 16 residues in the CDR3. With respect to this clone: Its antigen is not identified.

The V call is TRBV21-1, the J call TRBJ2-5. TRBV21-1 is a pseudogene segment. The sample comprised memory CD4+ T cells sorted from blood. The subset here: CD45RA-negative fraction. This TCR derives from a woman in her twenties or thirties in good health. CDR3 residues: CASSKERGDPQETQYF. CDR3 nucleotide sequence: TGTGCCAGCAGCAAAGAAAGGGGAGACCCTCAAGAGACCCAGTACTTC.